This paragraph reports one TCR beta chain. Its antigen is still unknown. No quality values exist for individual bases; no much larger clone is one base distant. Genomic DNA was isolated from the sorted cells so that the TCRbeta CDR3 region could be sequenced. The immunoSEQ Assay was used to sequence the TCRbeta CDR3 regions. TCRdb retrieved this table from immuneACCESS and kept in-frame rearrangements only. Not all clones are present; in checked studies, unresolved V genes account for under half, and no reason is known for the remainder. Present in this sample are some 70,000 clones, approximately 89% of which were seen just once. The top ten hold 2% to 2.5% of the sample. The record originates from a study of OX40 agonist ivuxolimab in advanced cancers. Notes on the research overall: Ivuxolimab was a fully human IgG2 agonistic monoclonal antibody targeting the costimulatory receptor OX40 (CD134). Intravenous ivuxolimab was administered to patients every 2 weeks at six dose levels: 0.01, 0.1, 0.3, 1.5, 3 and 10 mg/kg. Among the roughly 50 dose-escalation patients, around 20 had hepatocellular carcinoma, roughly 15 melanoma, 9 renal cell carcinoma and 9 head and neck cancer. In the dose-escalation cohort, 70% to 85% of patients were male, and the mean age was about 55 years, with a range of about 20 to 79. Patients were allowed to have had prior anti-PD-1, anti-PD-L1 or anti-CTLA-4 therapy, and approximately 40% of the dose-escalation patients had been treated with checkpoint inhibitors. Three dose-escalation patients achieved partial responses, one with hepatocellular carcinoma and two with cutaneous melanoma. Peripheral TCRbeta sequencing aimed to test whether ivuxolimab altered TCR sequence diversity and caused clonal T-cell expansion. The paper reports the monotherapy dose-escalation portion (N of about 47 patients) of the phase I ivuxolimab trial. Overall study outcomes, separate from this receptor: Antigen specificity was not determined for the clonally expanded peripheral T cells. Low levels of normalized T-cell clonal expansion were also seen in some nonresponding patients. After ivuxolimab, CD8+ T cells had more expanded clones than CD4+ T cells on average. Clonal expansion of both CD4+ and CD8+ blood T cells was observed from baseline to week 6 at doses 0.1 to 3.0 mg/kg. Partial responders in the 0.1-3.0 mg/kg groups had among the lowest normalized peripheral clonal expansion, especially among CD8+ T cells.

The trim is 2 bases for V and 8 bases for J, with a gap of 16 bases between the germline ends. Inclusive of the bounding cysteine and phenylalanine, the CDR3 is 15 residues long. Of the read, only the CDR3 DNA is kept; its 45 bases are in frame from base 1. The germline V gene specifies SGHTA as CDR1 and FQGTGA as CDR2. Patients with autoimmune disease history or receiving systemic immunosuppression were excluded from the trial. In every dose cohort, peripheral blood was drawn for TCR sequencing at baseline, cycle 4 day 1, and cycle 7 day 1. Samples came from an open-label, multicenter, first-in-human phase I dose-escalation trial of ivuxolimab. Adults with locally advanced or metastatic head and neck squamous cell, hepatocellular, melanoma or renal cell carcinoma were enrolled in the trial. CD4+ and CD8+ T cells were sorted separately from peripheral blood before TCR sequencing.

This specimen consisted of CD4+ or CD8+ T cells sorted from blood, obtained in a trial of the OX40 agonist ivuxolimab. The TCR originated in an adult with an advanced solid tumor such as melanoma, head and neck, liver or kidney cancer. Recombination connected TRBV7-3 to TRBJ2-1; tentative D gene TRBD2, with 7 bases matching. The base sequence is TGTGCCAGCAGCTTAGGGGGGGCCCCCTATGATGAGCAGTTCTTC. Its protein product is CASSLGGAPYDEQFF.